This TCR beta chain was identified during a study of cytomegalovirus exposure and HLA in healthy donors. Germline CDR1 is MDHEN and CDR2 is SYDVKM. The CDR3 is 15 residues long. V lost 5 bases, J lost 8 bases, and 21 bases lay in between. The PCR was carried out with 60 Vbeta primers and 13 Jbeta primers. Sequenced by immunoSEQ multiplex PCR; TCRdb stores in-frame clones only, minus some. The table has about 99,000 clones, about 80% seen once. Sequenced sample: PBMCs. The chain has TRBV28 and TRBJ1-1; maybe TRBD1 (6 bases). This sequence was found in a man aged 55 to 70 in good health and CMV-seropositive. The DNA for the CDR3 is TGTGCCAGCAGTCCCCGTCCGGCGGGGGGCGGAGAAGCTTTCTTT. It specifies CASSPRPAGGGEAFF.